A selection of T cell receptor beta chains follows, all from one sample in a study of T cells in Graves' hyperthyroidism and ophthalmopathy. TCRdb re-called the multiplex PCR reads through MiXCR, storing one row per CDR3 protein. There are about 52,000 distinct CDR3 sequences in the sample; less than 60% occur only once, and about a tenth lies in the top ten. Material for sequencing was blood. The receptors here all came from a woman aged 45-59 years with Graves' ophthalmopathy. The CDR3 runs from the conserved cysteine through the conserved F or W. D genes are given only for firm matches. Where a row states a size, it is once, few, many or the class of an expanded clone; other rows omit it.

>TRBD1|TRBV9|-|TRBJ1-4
CASSVGGTGASNEKLFF
TGTGCCAGCAGCGTAGGAGGGACAGGGGCGTCAAATGAAAAACTGTTTTTT
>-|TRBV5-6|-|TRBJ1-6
CASSLEGGQPLHF
TGTGCCAGCAGCTTGGAGGGGGGTCAGCCCCTCCACTTT
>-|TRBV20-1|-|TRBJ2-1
CSAPDWGSGNEQFF
TGCAGTGCTCCGGACTGGGGGAGTGGTAATGAGCAGTTCTTC
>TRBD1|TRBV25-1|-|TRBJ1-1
CASSEISTGVGNTEAFF
TGTGCCAGCAGTGAAATATCTACAGGGGTTGGAAACACTGAAGCTTTCTTT
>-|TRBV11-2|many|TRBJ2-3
CASSLLRRGGTDTQYF
TGTGCCAGCAGCTTATTGCGGCGGGGAGGCACAGATACGCAGTATTTT
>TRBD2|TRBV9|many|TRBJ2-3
CASSPRLAGSTDTQYF
TGTGCCAGCAGCCCCCGACTAGCGGGGAGCACAGATACGCAGTATTTT
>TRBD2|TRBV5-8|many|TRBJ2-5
CASSLDGTSGRAQYF
TGTGCCAGCAGCTTGGACGGGACTAGCGGGAGAGCCCAGTACTTC
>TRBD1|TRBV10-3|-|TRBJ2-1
CAIRSGGQGIDEQFF
TGTGCCATCAGGAGCGGAGGACAGGGTATCGATGAGCAGTTCTTC
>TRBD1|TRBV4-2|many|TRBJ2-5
CASSQATGGNQETQYF
TGTGCCAGCAGCCAAGCGACAGGGGGTAACCAAGAGACCCAGTACTTC
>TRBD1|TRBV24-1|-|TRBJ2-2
CATSDSGQHFPFPGELFF
TGTGCCACCAGTGATTCGGGACAGCATTTTCCATTTCCCGGGGAGCTGTTTTTT
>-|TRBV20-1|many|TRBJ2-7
CSATAGGSSYEQYF
TGCAGTGCCACGGCCGGGGGTAGCTCCTACGAGCAGTACTTC
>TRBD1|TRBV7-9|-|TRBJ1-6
CASSQGRETGENSPLHF
TGCGCCAGCAGCCAAGGAAGGGAGACAGGGGAAAATTCACCCCTCCACTTT
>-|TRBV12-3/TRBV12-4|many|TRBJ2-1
CASSLGRRDSPAYNEQFF
TGTGCCAGCAGTTTAGGGCGGCGGGACTCCCCGGCTTACAATGAGCAGTTCTTC
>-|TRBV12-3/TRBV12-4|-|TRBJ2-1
CASKLAGTSLNNEQFF
TGTGCCAGCAAACTAGCCGGGACATCTCTGAACAATGAGCAGTTCTTC
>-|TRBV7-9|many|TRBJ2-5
CASSYGGMETQYF
TGTGCCAGCAGTTACGGGGGAATGGAGACCCAGTACTTC
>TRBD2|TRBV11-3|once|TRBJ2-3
CASSLGTSGGSTDTQYF
TGTGCCAGCAGCTTAGGGACTAGCGGGGGATCTACAGATACGCAGTATTTT
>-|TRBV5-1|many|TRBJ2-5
CASSLVEGSAETQYF
TGCGCCAGCAGCTTGGTTGAGGGATCAGCCGAGACCCAGTACTTC
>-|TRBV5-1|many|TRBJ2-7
CASSLSPLSYEQYF
TGCGCCAGCAGCTTATCTCCTTTGTCCTACGAGCAGTACTTC
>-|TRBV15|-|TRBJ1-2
CATSRSRGNYGYTF
TGTGCCACCAGCAGATCTCGCGGGAACTATGGCTACACCTTC
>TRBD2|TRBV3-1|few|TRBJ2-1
CASSRSGGNEQFF
TGTGCCAGCAGCCGTAGCGGGGGCAATGAGCAGTTCTTC
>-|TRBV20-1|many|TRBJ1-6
CSARPSSGNSPLHF
TGCAGTGCTAGACCCTCATCGGGGAATTCACCCCTCCACTTT
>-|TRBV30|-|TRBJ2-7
CAWSAGYEQYF
TGTGCCTGGAGTGCGGGCTACGAGCAGTACTTC